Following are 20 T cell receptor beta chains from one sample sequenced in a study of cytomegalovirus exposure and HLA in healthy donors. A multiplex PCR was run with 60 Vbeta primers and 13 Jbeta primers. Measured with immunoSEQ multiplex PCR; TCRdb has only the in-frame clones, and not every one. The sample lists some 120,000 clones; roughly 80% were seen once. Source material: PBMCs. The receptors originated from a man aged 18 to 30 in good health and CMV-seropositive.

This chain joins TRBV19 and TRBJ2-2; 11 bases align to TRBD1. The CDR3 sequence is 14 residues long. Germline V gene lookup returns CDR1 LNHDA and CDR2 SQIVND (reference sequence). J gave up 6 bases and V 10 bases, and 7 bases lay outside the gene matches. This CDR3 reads CATGGTGGAGELFF. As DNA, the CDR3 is TGTGCCACAGGGGGGACAGGGGGAGCCGGGGAGCTGTTTTTT.

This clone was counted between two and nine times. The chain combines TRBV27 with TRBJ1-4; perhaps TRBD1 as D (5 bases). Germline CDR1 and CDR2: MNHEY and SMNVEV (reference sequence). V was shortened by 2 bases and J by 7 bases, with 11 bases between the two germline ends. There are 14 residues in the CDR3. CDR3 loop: CASSLVGVSEKLFF. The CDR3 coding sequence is TGTGCCAGCAGTTTAGTAGGGGTCAGTGAAAAACTGTTTTTT.

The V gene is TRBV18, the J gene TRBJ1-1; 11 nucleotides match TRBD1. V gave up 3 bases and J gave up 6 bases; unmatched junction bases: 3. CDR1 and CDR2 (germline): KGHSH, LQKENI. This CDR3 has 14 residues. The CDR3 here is CASSPGTGGPEAFF. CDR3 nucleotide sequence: TGTGCCAGCTCACCGGGGACAGGGGGACCTGAAGCTTTCTTT.

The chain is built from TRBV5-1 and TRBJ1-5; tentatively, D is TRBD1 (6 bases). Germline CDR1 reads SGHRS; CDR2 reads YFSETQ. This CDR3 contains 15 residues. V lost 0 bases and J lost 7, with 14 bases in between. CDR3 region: CASSLAGGLGQPQHF. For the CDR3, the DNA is TGCGCCAGCAGCTTGGCTGGGGGCTTGGGACAGCCCCAGCATTTT.

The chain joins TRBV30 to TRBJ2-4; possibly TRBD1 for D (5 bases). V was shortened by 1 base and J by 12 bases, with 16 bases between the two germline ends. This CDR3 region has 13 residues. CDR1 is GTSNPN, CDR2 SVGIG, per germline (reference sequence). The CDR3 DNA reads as TGTGCCTGGAGTGATGGGGCCCTAGGGGCTCAGTACTTC. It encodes CAWSDGALGAQYF. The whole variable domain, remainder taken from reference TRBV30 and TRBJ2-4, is SQTIHQWPATLVQPVGSPLSLECTVEGTSNPNLYWYRQAAGRGLQLLFYSVGIGQISSEVPQNLSASRPQDRQFILSSKKLLLSDSGFYLCAWSDGALGAQYFGAGTRLSVL.

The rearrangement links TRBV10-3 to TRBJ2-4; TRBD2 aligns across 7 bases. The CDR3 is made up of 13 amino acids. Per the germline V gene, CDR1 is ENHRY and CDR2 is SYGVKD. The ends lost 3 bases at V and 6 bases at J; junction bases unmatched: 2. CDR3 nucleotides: TGTGCCATCAGTGATCCTAGCGGAAACATTCAGTACTTC. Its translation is CAISDPSGNIQYF.

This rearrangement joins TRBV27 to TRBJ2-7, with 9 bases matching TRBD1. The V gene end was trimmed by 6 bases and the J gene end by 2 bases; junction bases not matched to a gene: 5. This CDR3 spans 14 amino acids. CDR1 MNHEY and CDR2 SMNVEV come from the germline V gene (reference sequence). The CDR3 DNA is TGTGCCAGCAGCCGACAGGGGGTAACCTACGAGCAGTACTTC. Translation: CASSRQGVTYEQYF.

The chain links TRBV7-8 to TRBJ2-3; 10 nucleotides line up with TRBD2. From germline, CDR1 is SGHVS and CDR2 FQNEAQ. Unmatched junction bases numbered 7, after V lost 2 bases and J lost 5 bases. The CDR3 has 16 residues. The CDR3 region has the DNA TGTGCCAGCAGCTTACGCTCTAGCGGGGGTGGAGATACGCAGTATTTT. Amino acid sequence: CASSLRSSGGGDTQYF.

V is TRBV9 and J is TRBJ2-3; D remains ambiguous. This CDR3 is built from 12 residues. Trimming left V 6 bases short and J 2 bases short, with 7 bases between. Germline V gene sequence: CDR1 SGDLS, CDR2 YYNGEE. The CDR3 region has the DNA TGTGCCAGCAACGAGGTCACAGATACGCAGTATTTT. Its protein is CASNEVTDTQYF.

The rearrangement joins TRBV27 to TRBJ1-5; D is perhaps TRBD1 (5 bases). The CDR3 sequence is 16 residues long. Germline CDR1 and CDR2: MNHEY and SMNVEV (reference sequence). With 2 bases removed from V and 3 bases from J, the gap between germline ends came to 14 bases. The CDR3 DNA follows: TGTGCCAGCAGTTTAAGGGGTTTGGACATCAATCAGCCCCAGCATTTT. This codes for CASSLRGLDINQPQHF.

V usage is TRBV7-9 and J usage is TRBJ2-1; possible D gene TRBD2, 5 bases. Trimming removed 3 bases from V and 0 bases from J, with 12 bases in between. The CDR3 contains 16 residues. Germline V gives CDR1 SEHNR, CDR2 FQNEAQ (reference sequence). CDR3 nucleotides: TGTGCCAGCAGCTTTCGGACTGTTAGCTCCTACAATGAGCAGTTCTTC. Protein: CASSFRTVSSYNEQFF.

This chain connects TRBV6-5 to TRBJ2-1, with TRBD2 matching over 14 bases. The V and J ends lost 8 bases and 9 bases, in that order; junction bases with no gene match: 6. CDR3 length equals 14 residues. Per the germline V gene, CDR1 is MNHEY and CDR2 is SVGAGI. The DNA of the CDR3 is TGTGCCAGCGGGGGACTAGCGGGAGTGGGTGAGCAGTTCTTC. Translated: CASGGLAGVGEQFF.

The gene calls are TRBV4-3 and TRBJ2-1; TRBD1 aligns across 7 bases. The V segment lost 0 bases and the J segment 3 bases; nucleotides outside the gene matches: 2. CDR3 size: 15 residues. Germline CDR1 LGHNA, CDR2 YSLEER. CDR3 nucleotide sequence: TGCGCCAGCAGCCAAGATTGGGACAGCTACAATGAGCAGTTCTTC. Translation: CASSQDWDSYNEQFF.

The CDR3 loop is CASRRGTGGDYGYTF. The CDR3 DNA reads TGTGCCAGCAGACGCGGGACAGGGGGAGACTATGGCTACACCTTC. V usage is TRBV5-4 and J usage is TRBJ1-2; 11 positions agree with TRBD1. The CDR3 covers 15 residues. Germline V gene lookup returns CDR1 SGHNT and CDR2 YYREEE (reference sequence). V gave up 5 bases and J gave up 3 bases; unmatched junction bases: 6.

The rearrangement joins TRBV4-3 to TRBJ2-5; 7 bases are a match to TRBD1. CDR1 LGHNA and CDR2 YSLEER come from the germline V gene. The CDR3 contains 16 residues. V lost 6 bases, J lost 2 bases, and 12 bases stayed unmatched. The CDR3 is CASSFSAGTVQETQYF. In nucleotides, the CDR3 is TGCGCCAGCAGTTTTAGCGCCGGGACAGTTCAAGAGACCCAGTACTTC.

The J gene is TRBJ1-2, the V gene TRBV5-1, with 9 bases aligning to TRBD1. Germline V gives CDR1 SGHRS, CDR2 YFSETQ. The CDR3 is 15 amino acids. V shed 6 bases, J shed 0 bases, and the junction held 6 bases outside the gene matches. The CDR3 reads CASTGGQGANYGYTF. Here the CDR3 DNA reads TGCGCCAGCACCGGGGGACAGGGCGCTAACTATGGCTACACCTTC.

In nucleotides, the CDR3 is TGTGCCAGCAAAATAGCGGGAGACTACGAGCAGTACTTC. It specifies CASKIAGDYEQYF. The V gene is TRBV2, the J gene TRBJ2-7; 9 bases match TRBD2. This CDR3 is 13 amino acids long. CDR1 and CDR2 from the germline V gene are SNHLY and FYNNEI. Germline trimming cut 7 bases from V and 3 bases from J; bases unmatched to any gene: 4.

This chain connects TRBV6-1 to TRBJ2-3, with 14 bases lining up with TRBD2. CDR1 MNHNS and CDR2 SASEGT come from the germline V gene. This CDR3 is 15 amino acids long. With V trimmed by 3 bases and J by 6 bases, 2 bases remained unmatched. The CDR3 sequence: CASSEGLAGVDTQYF. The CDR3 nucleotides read TGTGCCAGCAGTGAGGGACTAGCGGGGGTGGATACGCAGTATTTT.

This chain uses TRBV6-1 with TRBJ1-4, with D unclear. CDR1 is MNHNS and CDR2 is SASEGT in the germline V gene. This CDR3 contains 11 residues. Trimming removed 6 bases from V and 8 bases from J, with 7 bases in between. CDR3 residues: CASRTREKLFF. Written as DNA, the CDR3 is TGTGCCAGCAGAACTAGAGAAAAACTGTTTTTT.

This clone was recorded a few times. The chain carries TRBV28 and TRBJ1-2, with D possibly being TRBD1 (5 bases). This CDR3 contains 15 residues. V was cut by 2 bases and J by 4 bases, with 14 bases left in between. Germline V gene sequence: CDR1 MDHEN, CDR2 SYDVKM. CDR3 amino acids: CASSLAGWISYGYTF. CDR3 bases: TGTGCCAGCAGTTTAGCAGGGTGGATATCCTATGGCTACACCTTC.